A single sample gave rise to the 15 T cell receptor beta chains below, sequenced in a study of blood T cell repertoires in COVID-19. The assay was immunoSEQ multiplex PCR, and TCRdb's table has in-frame clones only and misses some. The sample holds just over 350,000 clones, 75% to 90% seen once. Sequenced input: peripheral blood. The source of these receptors is a woman in her sixties or seventies with COVID-19, enrolled during active disease.

This rearrangement joins TRBV30 to TRBJ1-6, with a tentative D call TRBD1 (5 bases). Trimming cost V 3 bases and J 4 bases, with 13 bases left between them. The CDR3 runs 15 residues. The germline CDR1 and CDR2 sequences are GTSNPN and SVGIG (reference sequence). CDR3 in DNA: TGTGCCTGGAGACCTCCGGACATATATAATTCACCCCTCCACTTT. Translated, it gives CAWRPPDIYNSPLHF.

This chain links TRBV5-1 with TRBJ2-5; 10 bases are a match to TRBD1. The CDR3 sequence is 15 residues long. CDR1 and CDR2 from the germline V gene are SGHRS and YFSETQ. V lost 6 bases, J lost 5 bases, and 10 bases stayed unmatched. The CDR3 reads CASTQSGTGEETQYF. The DNA for the CDR3 is TGCGCCAGCACCCAATCCGGGACAGGGGAGGAGACCCAGTACTTC.

The V gene is TRBV6-5, the J gene TRBJ1-2, with 8 positions matching TRBD1. Germline V gene data show CDR1 as MNHEY and CDR2 as SVGAGI. The ends lost 4 bases at V and 7 bases at J; junction bases unmatched: 8. The CDR3 is 14 amino acids. CDR3 DNA sequence: TGTGCCAGCAGTTTAACCGACAGGGGAGCTGGCTACACCTTC. The encoded protein is CASSLTDRGAGYTF.

J is TRBJ2-1 and V is TRBV19, with a tentative D call TRBD1 (6 bases). The CDR3 covers 14 residues. Trimming removed 6 bases at V and 8 bases at J, with 17 bases between. Germline CDR1 and CDR2: LNHDA and SQIVND (reference sequence). The CDR3 DNA follows: TGTGCCAGTAGCTTCCTACAGGGTGGCGATGAGCAGTTCTTC. Protein sequence: CASSFLQGGDEQFF.

V is TRBV15 and J is TRBJ2-1; D might be TRBD1 (6 bases). The CDR3 sequence is 14 residues long. Looked up from germline, CDR1 is LNHNV and CDR2 is YYDKDF (reference sequence). Trimming shortened V by 0 bases and J by 15 bases, and 18 bases separated the two germline ends. The CDR3 region is CATSRDRANRVGFF. In DNA, the CDR3 is TGTGCCACCAGCAGAGATAGGGCGAACAGGGTTGGGTTCTTC.

The chain is built from TRBV25-1 and TRBJ2-5, with 7 bases matching TRBD2. CDR3 size: 16 residues. V gave up 10 bases and J gave up 0 bases; unmatched junction bases: 14. Germline V CDR1 and CDR2: MGHDK, SYGVNS. CDR3 sequence: CATSKMGGTDQETQYF. CDR3 in DNA: TGTGCCACTTCCAAGATGGGGGGGACCGACCAAGAGACCCAGTACTTC. Complete variable domain (other parts from reference TRBV25-1 and TRBJ2-5): EADIYQTPRYLVIGTGKKITLECSQTMGHDKMYWYQQDPGMELHLIHYSYGVNSTEKGDLSSESTVSRIRTEHFPLTLESARPSHTSQYLCATSKMGGTDQETQYFGPGTRLLVL.

This chain uses TRBV25-1 with TRBJ2-5; 12 bases align to TRBD1. The CDR3 contains 18 residues. J lost 1 base, V lost 6 bases, and 12 bases had no gene match. Germline CDR1 and CDR2: MGHDK and SYGVNS. CDR3 in amino acids: CASSASQGTGGFQETQYF. The CDR3 region has the DNA TGTGCCAGCAGCGCCTCACAGGGGACAGGGGGCTTCCAAGAGACCCAGTACTTC. Supplemented by reference TRBV25-1 and TRBJ2-5, the full variable domain reads EADIYQTPRYLVIGTGKKITLECSQTMGHDKMYWYQQDPGMELHLIHYSYGVNSTEKGDLSSESTVSRIRTEHFPLTLESARPSHTSQYLCASSASQGTGGFQETQYFGPGTRLLVL.

This clone was seen at least ten times. The V and J genes are TRBV6-1 and TRBJ2-1; 7 bases are a match to TRBD2. Trimming removed 3 bases from V and 4 bases from J; junction bases left unmatched: 3. Per germline, CDR1 MNHNS and CDR2 SASEGT. The CDR3 length is 14 residues. In DNA form, the CDR3 reads TGTGCCAGCAGTGACGGGGGGATATACAATGAGCAGTTCTTC. This translates into CASSDGGIYNEQFF.

V usage is TRBV19 and J usage is TRBJ1-1; no firm D call. The CDR3 contains 12 residues. V was cut by 3 bases and J by 4 bases, with 6 bases left in between. Germline assignment: CDR1 LNHDA and CDR2 SQIVND (reference sequence). The CDR3 here is CASSITGTEAFF. CDR3 bases: TGTGCCAGTAGTATTACGGGCACTGAAGCTTTCTTT.

J is TRBJ1-5 and V is TRBV5-5; D ambiguous. Germline assignment: CDR1 SGHKS and CDR2 YYEKEE (reference sequence). The V end was cut by 0 bases, the J end by 0 bases, with 10 bases between. The length of the CDR3 is 16 residues. The CDR3 loop reads CASSLDSLGSNQPQHF. The CDR3 DNA reads as TGTGCCAGCAGCTTGGACTCCCTAGGTAGCAATCAGCCCCAGCATTTT.

This clone was seen just once. The genes are TRBV16 and TRBJ2-1, with a tentative D call TRBD1 (5 bases). V shed 0 bases and J shed 5 bases, with 11 bases lying between them. The CDR3 covers 15 residues. The V gene's germline CDR1 is KGHSY and CDR2 FQNENV. The DNA for the CDR3 is TGTGCCAGCAGCCAATCGGCGGACACCAACAATGAGCAGTTCTTC. Translation gives CASSQSADTNNEQFF.

This clone was recorded at least ten times. DNA for the CDR3: TGTGCCAGCAGCTCCCCACTAGCGGGGGGAGAGACCCAGTACTTC. Protein product: CASSSPLAGGETQYF. V usage is TRBV11-2 and J usage is TRBJ2-5; 12 nucleotides line up with TRBD2. The CDR3 totals 15 residues. CDR1 and CDR2 (germline): SGHAT, FQNNGV. J gave up 4 bases and V 4 bases, and 4 bases lay outside the gene matches.

CDR3 loop: CASASGTGDTQYF. CDR3 coding DNA: TGTGCCAGCGCTTCCGGGACAGGCGATACGCAGTATTTT. J is TRBJ2-3 and V is TRBV7-6, with 8 bases that match TRBD1. The CDR3 runs to 13 residues. The junction had 7 bases not matched to a gene; V was cut back by 8 bases and J by 6 bases. Germline V gives CDR1 SGHVS, CDR2 FNYEAQ.

This clone has a handful of counts. This chain links TRBV7-6 with TRBJ1-5; tentatively, D is TRBD1 (6 bases). The V gene lost 5 bases and the J gene lost 1 base, with 15 bases spanning the gap. This CDR3 comprises 16 residues. The germline V gene encodes CDR1 SGHVS and CDR2 FNYEAQ. Here the CDR3 DNA reads TGTGCCAGCAGCCGCCTACAGGGATCGAGCAATCAGCCCCAGCATTTT. Amino acids: CASSRLQGSSNQPQHF.

The chain carries TRBV12-3 or TRBV12-4 and TRBJ2-1; D call uncertain. The ends were cut back, 2 bases at V and 10 bases at J, with 9 bases in the middle. The CDR3 spans 12 residues. The CDR3 sequence is CASSLIAWEQFF. In DNA, the CDR3 is TGTGCCAGCAGTTTAATCGCGTGGGAGCAGTTCTTC.